The clone carrying this TCR beta chain occurred once. This table comes from immunoSEQ multiplex PCR, and its TCRdb copy is limited to in-frame clones, with some not included. Counted here are approximately 300,000 clones, about nine tenths occurring once; the ten biggest clones make up around 4.8%. V lost 11 bases, J lost 0 bases, and 5 bases stayed unmatched. The CDR3 runs 15 residues. Germline values: CDR1 KGHDR, CDR2 SFDVKD. This entry is derived from a study of blood T cell repertoires in COVID-19. Sample: PBMCs or T cells enriched from blood (not recorded which). This chain joins TRBV24-1 and TRBJ2-6; 8 bases align to TRBD1. The source is a man between 60 and 75 years old who had recovered from COVID-19. In DNA form, the CDR3 reads TGTGCCAGTTCCACAGGGGGCTCTGGGGCCAACGTCCTGACTTTC. Its translation is CASSTGGSGANVLTF.